Below, 9 T cell receptor beta chains from the same sample are listed, as sequenced in a study of blood T cell repertoires in COVID-19. TCRdb's copy holds only in-frame clones and misses some; the assay was immunoSEQ multiplex PCR. The table includes approximately 81,000 clones, roughly four fifths detected once. Source material: peripheral blood. These receptors all stem from a human donor in a cohort sampled during active COVID-19.

The V and J genes are TRBV19 and TRBJ1-5; D possibly corresponds to TRBD1 (5 bases). CDR1 LNHDA and CDR2 SQIVND come from the germline V gene (reference sequence). This CDR3 contains 14 residues. V shed 1 base and J shed 7 bases, with 11 bases lying between them. The CDR3 bases are TGTGCCAGTAGTATAGCGGGGGAGGGCCAGCCCCAGCATTTT. This encodes CASSIAGEGQPQHF.

V is TRBV21-1 and J is TRBJ2-7; the table calls TRBD2, which could not be checked here. TRBV21-1 is deemed a pseudogene. This CDR3 has 10 amino acids. CDR3 amino acids: CASGGIEQYF. DNA for the CDR3: TGTGCCAGCGGGGGGATCGAGCAGTACTTC.

The CDR3 coding sequence is TGTGCCAGCTCACCTCAGGGGGTGGGGCCCACAGATACGCAGTATTTT. Protein: CASSPQGVGPTDTQYF. The chain joins TRBV18 to TRBJ2-3; TRBD1 matches at 7 bases. The germline V gene has CDR1 KGHSH and CDR2 LQKENI. The CDR3 has 16 residues. V shed 3 bases and J 2 bases; nucleotides not matched to a gene: 8.

V is TRBV7-8 and J is TRBJ1-5, with D possibly TRBD1 on 5 matching bases. This CDR3 region has 13 residues. Germline V gives CDR1 SGHVS, CDR2 FQNEAQ. V was clipped by 4 bases and J by 7 bases, with 11 bases between them. This CDR3 is CASSSRQGQPQHF. The CDR3 DNA follows: TGTGCCAGCAGCTCAAGGCAGGGACAGCCCCAGCATTTT.

J is TRBJ2-2 and V is TRBV5-1; TRBD2 matches 9 bases. Germline lookup yields CDR1 SGHRS and CDR2 YFSETQ. The CDR3 is made up of 16 amino acids. The V segment lost 5 bases and the J segment 3 bases; nucleotides outside the gene matches: 8. The CDR3 sequence is CASRFGAGGHTGELFF. Here the CDR3 DNA reads TGCGCCAGCAGGTTCGGTGCGGGGGGGCACACCGGGGAGCTGTTTTTT. Full variable domain (remainder filled in from reference TRBV5-1 and TRBJ2-2): KAGVTQTPRYLIKTRGQQVTLSCSPISGHRSVSWYQQTPGQGLQFLFEYFSETQRNKGNFPGRFSGRQFSNSRSEMNVSTLELGDSALYLCASRFGAGGHTGELFFGEGSRLTVL.

This chain joins TRBV5-1 and TRBJ1-3, with D possibly TRBD1 on 6 matching bases. V dropped 4 bases and J dropped 0 bases, with 14 bases sitting between them. The CDR3 is 16 residues long. From germline, CDR1 is SGHRS and CDR2 YFSETQ. The chain's CDR3 is CASSPAETGSGNTIYF. Written as DNA, the CDR3 is TGCGCCAGCAGCCCCGCTGAGACAGGCTCTGGAAACACCATATATTTT.

The V call is TRBV2, the J call TRBJ1-4, with 8 bases aligning to TRBD1. This CDR3 has 15 amino acids. Germline values: CDR1 SNHLY, CDR2 FYNNEI. V lost 0 bases to trimming and J lost 7 bases; unmatched junction nucleotides: 4. The CDR3 coding sequence is TGTGCCAGCAGTGAAGCGACAGGGGAGGGTGAAAAACTGTTTTTT. It yields the protein CASSEATGEGEKLFF.

The rearrangement uses TRBV7-9 and TRBJ2-7, with a tentative D call TRBD1 (5 bases). V gave up 3 bases and J gave up 2 bases, with 11 bases separating them. CDR1 is SEHNR, CDR2 FQNEAQ, per germline (reference sequence). The CDR3 has 14 amino acids. CDR3 in amino acids: CASSFQGQTYEQYF. The CDR3 region has the DNA TGTGCCAGCAGCTTCCAGGGCCAAACCTACGAGCAGTACTTC.

V gene TRBV4-1 combines with J gene TRBJ1-4, with D possibly matching TRBD1 (5 bases). The germline V gene encodes CDR1 MGHRA and CDR2 YSYEKL. The CDR3 runs to 15 residues. The ends were cut back, 4 bases at V and 6 bases at J, with 15 bases in the middle. CDR3 loop: CASSPSKGRDEKLFF. As DNA, the CDR3 is TGCGCCAGCAGCCCCAGCAAGGGGAGGGATGAAAAACTGTTTTTT.